A selection of T cell receptor beta chains follows, all from one sample in a study of radiation and T cells in renal cell carcinoma. Only in-frame clones appear in the TCRdb table, and some are missing; sequencing was by immunoSEQ multiplex PCR. The data show 150,000 or so clones, nearly 90% seen once. Source: blood, taken from a patient whose treatment included radiotherapy and nephrectomy. Receptor source: a woman aged 45-59 years with renal cell carcinoma. Each CDR3 is given with its conserved first and last residue.

j_gene: TRBJ2-2
v_gene: TRBV7-3
CDR3aa: CASSFGGATGELFF

j_gene: TRBJ1-5
v_gene: TRBV2
CDR3aa: CASSEYAIGTSNQPQHF

j_gene: TRBJ1-4
v_gene: TRBV12-5
CDR3aa: CASGWGQGLEKLFF

j_gene: TRBJ1-3
v_gene: TRBV14
CDR3aa: CASSPGLLSLNTIYF

j_gene: TRBJ2-7
v_gene: TRBV4-2
CDR3aa: CASSHLQGGDYEQYF

j_gene: TRBJ2-4
v_gene: TRBV7-2
CDR3aa: CASSLTGVLAKNIQYF

j_gene: TRBJ1-3
v_gene: TRBV7-3
CDR3aa: CASSLTPPESSGNTIYF

j_gene: TRBJ1-1
v_gene: TRBV19
CDR3aa: CASTEGTVEAFF

j_gene: TRBJ2-7
v_gene: TRBV10-1
CDR3aa: CATGAGGEQYF

j_gene: TRBJ1-2
v_gene: TRBV30
CDR3aa: CAWSATGGRDGYTF

j_gene: TRBJ2-6
v_gene: TRBV7-6
CDR3aa: CASSSFGTESGANVLTF

j_gene: TRBJ1-4
v_gene: TRBV6-1
CDR3aa: CASSEPGVEKLFF

j_gene: TRBJ1-5
v_gene: TRBV2
CDR3aa: CASSRGLVGQPQHF

j_gene: TRBJ2-2
v_gene: TRBV2
CDR3aa: CASSELGADTGELFF

j_gene: TRBJ1-1
v_gene: TRBV6-5
CDR3aa: CASSYFGIGVGAFF

j_gene: TRBJ1-2
v_gene: TRBV6-6
CDR3aa: CASSYQDRDYGYTF

j_gene: TRBJ2-2
v_gene: TRBV6-5
CDR3aa: CASSYPPGAAGELFF